This is a list of T cell receptor beta chains from one sample in a study of a mutant IDH1 vaccine in newly diagnosed glioma. Sequencing was performed with immunoSEQ multiplex PCR; in TCRdb, only in-frame clones are kept and a portion is missing. The sample consists of tens of thousands of clones, about 80% of them appearing once. No antigen is known for these receptors. The sample was PBMCs, taken from a glioma patient whose treatment included an IDH1 peptide vaccine. The receptors were sampled from a man aged 50 or older with glioma. Each CDR3 is given with its conserved first and last residue. The D gene is left open where the match is weak. Where a row states a size, it is once, few, many or the class of an expanded clone; other rows omit it.

CDR3aa,CDR3nt,j_gene,d_gene,v_gene,abundance
CASSLRGQGNTEAFF,TGTGCCAGCAGCTTGCGGGGTCAGGGGAACACTGAAGCTTTCTTT,TRBJ1-1,.,TRBV7-6,once
CASSYSQGGYEQYF,TGCGCCAGCAGCTATTCTCAAGGGGGCTACGAGCAGTACTTC,TRBJ2-7,.,TRBV4-1,few
CASSEMTGRNEKLFF,TGTGCCAGCTCAGAAATGACAGGGCGTAACGAAAAACTGTTTTTT,TRBJ1-4,TRBD1,TRBV18,.
CASSSASGSNTEAFF,TGCGCCAGCAGCTCTGCTTCCGGGTCGAACACTGAAGCTTTCTTT,TRBJ1-1,.,TRBV5-1,once
CAWGQGEDRQIEAFF,TGTGCCTGGGGCCAAGGGGAGGACAGACAAATTGAAGCTTTCTTT,TRBJ1-1,.,TRBV30,.
CASSPLGGAGTQYF,TGTGCCAGCAGCCCCCTTGGAGGGGCGGGTACGCAGTATTTT,TRBJ2-3,.,TRBV14,once
CASSYDPAQGNEQFF,TGTGCCAGCAGTTATGACCCGGCTCAGGGCAATGAGCAGTTCTTC,TRBJ2-1,.,TRBV6-5,few
CAWSGGVNEQFF,TGTGCCTGGAGTGGCGGGGTGAATGAGCAGTTCTTC,TRBJ2-1,.,TRBV30,.
CASSFGLAGEGEQFF,TGTGCCAGCAGTTTCGGACTAGCGGGGGAGGGGGAGCAGTTCTTC,TRBJ2-1,TRBD2,TRBV5-4,.
CASSNGRMNTEAFF,TGTGCCAGTAGCAATGGGCGGATGAACACTGAAGCTTTCTTT,TRBJ1-1,.,TRBV19,few
CASSSFWGASGYTF,TGTGCCAGCAGCTCCTTCTGGGGGGCGAGTGGCTACACCTTC,TRBJ1-2,.,TRBV6-5,.
CASSLDNSLIGKLFF,TGCGCCAGCAGCTTGGATAACAGCTTAATTGGAAAACTGTTTTTT,TRBJ1-4,.,TRBV5-1,.
CASSVDSLPYGYTF,TGTGCCAGCAGCGTTGACAGCCTACCCTATGGCTACACCTTC,TRBJ1-2,.,TRBV9,.
CASSLVVTGTVNTEAFF,TGTGCCAGCAGCTTAGTAGTCACCGGGACAGTGAACACTGAAGCTTTCTTT,TRBJ1-1,TRBD1,TRBV13,.
CASGQNANEKLFF,TGTGCCAGCGGTCAAAACGCTAATGAAAAACTGTTTTTT,TRBJ1-4,.,TRBV2,.
CASSFRGGAGQAFF,TGTGCCAGCAGCTTCAGAGGGGGCGCCGGACAAGCTTTCTTT,TRBJ1-1,TRBD1,TRBV5-6,once
CASGGGSGELFF,TGTGCTAGTGGTGGGGGTTCCGGGGAGCTGTTTTTT,TRBJ2-2,.,TRBV12-5,.
CASSTNVGDTQYF,TGTGCCAGCAGCACGAATGTGGGTGATACGCAGTATTTT,TRBJ2-3,.,TRBV7-2,once
CASSQSLAYEQYF,TGCGCCAGCAGCCAATCTTTAGCCTACGAGCAGTACTTC,TRBJ2-7,.,TRBV4-1,.
CASSLDAGLKNEQYF,TGTGCCAGCAGCTTGGATGCGGGTTTAAAAAACGAGCAGTACTTC,TRBJ2-7,.,TRBV5-6,.
CASSPSSYNEQFF,TGCGCCAGCAGCCCGAGCTCCTACAATGAGCAGTTCTTC,TRBJ2-1,.,TRBV5-1,.
CASSLKTGAQSGEQYF,TGCGCCAGCAGCTTGAAAACGGGAGCCCAATCCGGGGAGCAGTACTTC,TRBJ2-7,.,TRBV5-1,.
CASEELGSSYNEQFF,TGCGCCAGCGAGGAGCTTGGGAGCTCCTACAATGAGCAGTTCTTC,TRBJ2-1,.,TRBV5-1,.
CASSPLAGGRSNEQFF,TGTGCCAGCAGCCCACTAGCGGGGGGGCGAAGTAATGAGCAGTTCTTC,TRBJ2-1,TRBD2,TRBV7-8,.
CASSLRGMANEKLFF,TGCGCCAGCAGCTTGAGGGGGATGGCTAATGAAAAACTGTTTTTT,TRBJ1-4,.,TRBV5-1,.
CASSDSQGVYTF,TGTGCCAGCAGTGACTCCCAGGGGGTTTACACCTTC,TRBJ1-2,TRBD1,TRBV6-4,.
CASSALGQGWAKNIQYF,TGTGCCAGCAGCGCCCTGGGACAGGGTTGGGCCAAAAACATTCAGTACTTC,TRBJ2-4,TRBD1,TRBV11-2,.
CASSYGADYGYTF,TGTGCCAGCAGTTACGGGGCGGACTATGGCTACACCTTC,TRBJ1-2,.,TRBV6-5,once
CASSRNRELFF,TGTGCCAGCTCACGCAACCGGGAGCTGTTTTTT,TRBJ2-2,.,TRBV18,few
CASSITPGTKTGNTIYF,TGTGCCAGTAGTATTACACCGGGAACCAAGACGGGAAACACCATATATTTT,TRBJ1-3,.,TRBV19,once